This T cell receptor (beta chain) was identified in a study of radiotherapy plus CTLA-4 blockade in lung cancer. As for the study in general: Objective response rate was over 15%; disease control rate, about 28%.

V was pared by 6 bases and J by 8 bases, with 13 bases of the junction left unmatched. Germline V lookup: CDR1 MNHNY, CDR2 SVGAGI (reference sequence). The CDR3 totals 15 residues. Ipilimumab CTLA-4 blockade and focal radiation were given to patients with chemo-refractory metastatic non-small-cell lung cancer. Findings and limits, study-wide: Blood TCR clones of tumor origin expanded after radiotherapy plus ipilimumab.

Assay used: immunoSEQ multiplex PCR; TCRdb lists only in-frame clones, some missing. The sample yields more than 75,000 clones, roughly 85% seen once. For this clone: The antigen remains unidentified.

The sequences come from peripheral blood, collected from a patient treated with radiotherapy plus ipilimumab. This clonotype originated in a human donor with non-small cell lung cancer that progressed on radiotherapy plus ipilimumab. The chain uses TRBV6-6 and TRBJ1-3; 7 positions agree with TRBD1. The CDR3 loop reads CASRFLRDRDHTIYF. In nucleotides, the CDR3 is TGTGCCAGCAGATTCCTCCGGGACAGAGATCACACCATATATTTT.